This T cell receptor beta chain appears in the sequencing data of a study of OX40 agonist ivuxolimab in advanced cancers. Study summary: A mean age of approximately 58 years, range roughly 23 to 85, was recorded, and around 85% were male.

The method was immunoSEQ multiplex PCR; TCRdb's version includes in-frame clones alone and lacks a portion of them. This table holds roughly 50,000 clones, over 75% found once. The V gene's germline CDR1 is SEHNR and CDR2 FQNEAQ (reference sequence). V gave up 6 bases and J gave up 6 bases, with 14 bases separating them. This CDR3 spans 14 amino acids. The V gene is TRBV7-9, the J gene TRBJ2-2; TRBD1 might be the D (6 bases). This clonotype originated in an adult with an advanced solid tumor such as melanoma, head and neck, liver or kidney cancer. The sample was CD4+ or CD8+ T cells sorted from blood, taken in a trial of the OX40 agonist ivuxolimab. The CDR3 DNA reads TGTGCCAGCAGTATGGGGGCTACACCCGGGGAGCTGTTTTTT. The encoded protein is CASSMGATPGELFF.